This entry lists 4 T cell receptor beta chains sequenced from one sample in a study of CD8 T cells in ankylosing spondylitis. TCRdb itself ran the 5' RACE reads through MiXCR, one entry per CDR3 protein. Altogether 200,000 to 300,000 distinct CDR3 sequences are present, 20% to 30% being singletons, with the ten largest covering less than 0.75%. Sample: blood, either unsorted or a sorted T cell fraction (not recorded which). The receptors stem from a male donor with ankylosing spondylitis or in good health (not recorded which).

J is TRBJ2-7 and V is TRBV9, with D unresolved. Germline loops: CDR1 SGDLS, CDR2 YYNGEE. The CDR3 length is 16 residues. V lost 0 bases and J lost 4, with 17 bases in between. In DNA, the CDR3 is TGTGCCAGCAGCGTAGGTGCGGCTGCGGCGCGATACGAGCAGTACTTC. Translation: CASSVGAAAARYEQYF.

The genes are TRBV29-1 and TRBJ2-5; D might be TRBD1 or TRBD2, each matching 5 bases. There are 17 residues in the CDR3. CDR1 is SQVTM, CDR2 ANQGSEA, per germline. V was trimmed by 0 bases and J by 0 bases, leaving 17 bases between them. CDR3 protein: CSVEDPLGTAYQETQYF. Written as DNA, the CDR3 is TGCAGCGTTGAAGATCCCCTAGGGACCGCATACCAAGAGACCCAGTACTTC.

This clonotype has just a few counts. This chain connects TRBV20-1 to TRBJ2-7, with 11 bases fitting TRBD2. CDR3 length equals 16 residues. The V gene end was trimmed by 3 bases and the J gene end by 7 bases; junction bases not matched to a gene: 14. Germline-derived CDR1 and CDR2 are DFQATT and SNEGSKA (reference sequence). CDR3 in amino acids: CSASGVASGGPREQYF. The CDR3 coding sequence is TGCAGTGCTAGTGGAGTGGCTAGCGGGGGGCCCCGGGAGCAGTACTTC.

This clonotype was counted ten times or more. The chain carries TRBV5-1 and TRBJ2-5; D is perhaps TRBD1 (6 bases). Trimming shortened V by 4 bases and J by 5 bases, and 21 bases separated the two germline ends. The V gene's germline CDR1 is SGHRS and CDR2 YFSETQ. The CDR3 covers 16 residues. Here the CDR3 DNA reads TGCGCCAGCAGCCTCACCTCAGGGGTGGGTCGGGAGACCCAGTACTTC. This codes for CASSLTSGVGRETQYF.